What follows are 28 T cell receptor beta chains derived from one specimen sequenced in a study of STAT3 mutations in large granular lymphocyte leukemia. Regarding the study as a whole: Every T-LGLL patient had at least one immunodominant TCRbeta clonotype.

What these receptors recognize is not known. Sequencing was performed with immunoSEQ multiplex PCR; in TCRdb, only in-frame clones are kept and a portion is missing. The sample lists more than 3,500 clones; 82% were seen once. Material for sequencing was peripheral blood mononuclear cells. These receptors were collected from a boy aged 5-17 years with T-cell large granular lymphocyte leukemia. Some clones in this sample may be carry-over from other donors' samples.

The J gene is TRBJ1-2, the V gene TRBV5-6, with a weak D call TRBD1 (5 bases). The CDR3 totals 12 residues. Per germline, CDR1 SGHDT and CDR2 YYEEEE. Trimming took 3 bases from V and 8 from J, leaving 11 bases between them. CDR3 amino acids: CASSWGDDGYTF. The CDR3 DNA is TGTGCCAGCAGCTGGGGGGACGACGGCTACACCTTC. Full variable domain (outside the CDR3, taken from reference TRBV5-6 and TRBJ1-2): DAGVTQSPTHLIKTRGQQVTLRCSPKSGHDTVSWYQQALGQGPQFIFQYYEEEERQRGNFPDRFSGHQFPNYSSELNVNALLLGDSALYLCASSWGDDGYTFGSGTRLTVV.

The chain links TRBV18 to TRBJ2-5; a possible D gene is TRBD2 (5 bases). Per the germline V gene, CDR1 is KGHSH and CDR2 is LQKENI. Trimming stripped 0 bases from V and 5 bases from J, with 10 bases between. The CDR3 sequence is 14 residues long. In DNA form, the CDR3 reads TGTGCCAGCTCACCACCGTCGGGGTTGGAGACCCAGTACTTC. Encoded protein: CASSPPSGLETQYF.

The chain links TRBV5-1 to TRBJ2-3; maybe TRBD2 (8 bases). Trimming removed 5 bases at V and 6 bases at J, with 19 bases between. Germline CDR1 reads SGHRS; CDR2 reads YFSETQ. The CDR3 length is 15 residues. CDR3 amino acids: CASRSGGLGLDTQYF. CDR3 nucleotides: TGCGCCAGCAGGTCAGGGGGACTAGGCCTGGATACGCAGTATTTT.

Written as DNA, the CDR3 is TGTGCCTGGAGTTCCACTGGGACAGGGGGGAACACTGAAGCTTTCTTT. It codes for CAWSSTGTGGNTEAFF. The chain has TRBV30 and TRBJ1-1; 11 bases map to TRBD1. J gave up 1 base and V 2 bases, and 6 bases lay outside the gene matches. CDR1 and CDR2 (germline): GTSNPN, SVGIG (reference sequence). There are 16 residues in the CDR3.

The chain joins TRBV6-1 to TRBJ1-2; D is ambiguous. Per germline, CDR1 MNHNS and CDR2 SASEGT. There are 14 residues in the CDR3. The ends were cut back, 1 base at V and 9 bases at J, with 15 bases in the middle. In DNA, the CDR3 is TGTGCCAGCAGTGAAGGTAGTGGGTTGTCCCGCTACACCTTC. Translating gives CASSEGSGLSRYTF.

This clone has more than one count but fewer than ten. The chain joins TRBV5-4 to TRBJ1-6; 7 nucleotides align to TRBD1. Germline CDR1 reads SGHNT; CDR2 reads YYREEE (reference sequence). The CDR3 consists of 16 residues. V was pared by 4 bases and J by 4 bases, with 8 bases of the junction left unmatched. In DNA, the CDR3 is TGTGCCAGCAGCGTAGACAGGGCAAGTTATAATTCACCCCTCCACTTT. Its translation: CASSVDRASYNSPLHF.

CDR3 sequence (DNA): TGCGCCAGCAGGGAGGAGGGATCCTACAATGAGCAGTTCTTC. Its translation: CASREEGSYNEQFF. The V and J genes are TRBV4-1 and TRBJ2-1, with D tentatively TRBD2 (6 bases). This CDR3 has 14 amino acids. The germline V gene has CDR1 MGHRA and CDR2 YSYEKL. V dropped 6 bases and J dropped 1 base, with 10 bases sitting between them.

V is TRBV25-1 and J is TRBJ2-5; TRBD2 might be the D (6 bases). The ends were cut back, 2 bases at V and 0 bases at J, with 7 bases in the middle. Looked up from germline, CDR1 is MGHDK and CDR2 is SYGVNS. The CDR3 runs to 14 residues. The CDR3 loop reads CASSERGYQETQYF. The CDR3 region has the DNA TGTGCCAGCAGTGAACGGGGGTACCAAGAGACCCAGTACTTC.

This clone was detected once. The V call is TRBV30, the J call TRBJ2-7, with 10 nucleotides matching TRBD1. Germline V gene lookup returns CDR1 GTSNPN and CDR2 SVGIG (reference sequence). The CDR3 totals 13 residues. V lost 4 bases, J lost 7 bases, and 7 bases stayed unmatched. CDR3 nucleotides: TGTGCCTGGAACCGACAGGGGGCAGGAGAGCAGTACTTC. Protein product: CAWNRQGAGEQYF.

This rearrangement joins TRBV5-4 to TRBJ2-6; D ambiguous. Germline V CDR1 and CDR2: SGHNT, YYREEE (reference sequence). The ends were cut back, 3 bases at V and 0 bases at J, with 13 bases in the middle. The CDR3 has 17 amino acids. The CDR3 region has the DNA TGTGCCAGCAGCTCATTTGACGGTTACTCTGGGGCCAACGTCCTGACTTTC. Residues: CASSSFDGYSGANVLTF.

V gene TRBV5-4 combines with J gene TRBJ2-5, with D perhaps matching TRBD1 or TRBD2 (6 bases each). The CDR3 has 15 residues. V was trimmed by 4 bases and J by 7 bases, leaving 20 bases between them. Germline loops: CDR1 SGHNT, CDR2 YYREEE (reference sequence). The CDR3 region is CASSRRGALEGTQYF. CDR3 DNA sequence: TGTGCCAGCAGCCGAAGGGGGGCCCTGGAGGGGACCCAGTACTTC.

The chain carries TRBV28 and TRBJ1-5; 8 positions match TRBD1. This CDR3 is 15 amino acids long. The V segment lost 3 bases and the J segment 7 bases; nucleotides outside the gene matches: 8. The germline gives CDR1 MDHEN, CDR2 SYDVKM. In nucleotides, the CDR3 is TGTGCCAGCAGTTTTCGACAGGGGTGGGAACAGCCCCAGCATTTT. Its translation: CASSFRQGWEQPQHF.

This chain uses TRBV5-4 with TRBJ2-7, with TRBD1 matching 9 bases. Germline CDR1 SGHNT, CDR2 YYREEE (reference sequence). Trimming cost V 4 bases and J 6 bases; bases outside gene matches: 5. The CDR3 runs 13 residues. CDR3 nucleotides: TGTGCCAGCAGCCCGGGACAGGGAGGCGAGCAGTACTTC. Translation gives CASSPGQGGEQYF.

The CDR3 region has the DNA TGTGCCAGCAGCGAACGCACTAACGAGCAGTACTTC. It codes for CASSERTNEQYF. The chain joins TRBV7-8 to TRBJ2-7; D remains unclear. From germline, CDR1 is SGHVS and CDR2 FQNEAQ. The CDR3 is 12 residues long. The germline V and J ends were trimmed by 5 bases and 5 bases, with 10 bases remaining between them. Full variable domain (rest looked up from reference TRBV7-8 and TRBJ2-7): GAGVSQSPRYKVAKRGQDVALRCDPISGHVSLFWYQQALGQGPEFLTYFQNEAQLDKSGLPSDRFFAERPEGSVSTLKIQRTQQEDSAVYLCASSERTNEQYFGPGTRLTVT.

The rearrangement uses TRBV6-6 and TRBJ1-5; D call uncertain. The V end lost 3 bases, the J end lost 0 bases, and 9 bases lay between the germline ends. Looked up from germline, CDR1 is MNHNY and CDR2 is SVGAGI (reference sequence). This CDR3 region has 15 residues. The CDR3 region is CASSYGVDSNQPQHF. Written as DNA, the CDR3 is TGTGCCAGCAGTTATGGGGTGGATAGCAATCAGCCCCAGCATTTT.

This chain links TRBV4-2 with TRBJ2-7, with 7 bases identical to TRBD1. Germline V lookup: CDR1 LGHNA, CDR2 YNFKEQ. V shed 1 base, J shed 0 bases, and the junction held 6 bases outside the gene matches. This CDR3 spans 16 amino acids. This chain's CDR3 is CASSQAGQADSYEQYF. The CDR3 DNA reads as TGTGCCAGCAGCCAAGCCGGACAGGCCGACTCCTACGAGCAGTACTTC.

The chain links TRBV5-1 to TRBJ2-1; 7 bases are shared with TRBD2. The CDR3 covers 16 residues. The germline V gene has CDR1 SGHRS and CDR2 YFSETQ. V shed 0 bases and J 3 bases; nucleotides not matched to a gene: 6. As DNA, the CDR3 is TGCGCCAGCAGCTTGGACCCCAGCGGGGACTACAATGAGCAGTTCTTC. Protein: CASSLDPSGDYNEQFF.

J is TRBJ1-2 and V is TRBV6-1; D perhaps matches TRBD1 (6 bases). V was clipped by 10 bases and J by 1 base, with 16 bases between them. This CDR3 has 14 residues. The germline V gene encodes CDR1 MNHNS and CDR2 SASEGT. CDR3: CATFEGHDNYGYTF. The CDR3, as DNA: TGTGCCACCTTTGAGGGACACGATAACTATGGCTACACCTTC.

The CDR3 DNA reads TGTGCCTGGAGTGTTGGGCCAGGGGCTAATGAAAAACTGTTTTTT. It encodes CAWSVGPGANEKLFF. The chain joins TRBV30 to TRBJ1-4; D perhaps matches TRBD1 (6 bases). This CDR3 contains 15 residues. The germline V gene encodes CDR1 GTSNPN and CDR2 SVGIG (reference sequence). V lost 0 bases to trimming and J lost 3 bases, with 11 bases between them. Together with reference TRBV30 and TRBJ1-4, the CDR3 gives the full variable domain: SQTIHQWPATLVQPVGSPLSLECTVEGTSNPNLYWYRQAAGRGLQLLFYSVGIGQISSEVPQNLSASRPQDRQFILSSKKLLLSDSGFYLCAWSVGPGANEKLFFGSGTQLSVL.

This chain uses TRBV5-1 with TRBJ2-5; D is unresolved. Germline assignment: CDR1 SGHRS and CDR2 YFSETQ. This CDR3 is 14 amino acids long. Trimming removed 4 bases from V and 4 bases from J, with 14 bases in between. The CDR3 DNA reads as TGCGCCAGCAGCCCGTTGACGGCGAGAGAGACCCAGTACTTC. Its translation is CASSPLTARETQYF.

The genes are TRBV5-1 and TRBJ1-1, with 10 bases lining up with TRBD1. CDR3 length equals 14 residues. V lost 0 bases to trimming and J lost 4 bases; unmatched junction nucleotides: 0. CDR1 and CDR2 from the germline V gene are SGHRS and YFSETQ. The CDR3 coding sequence is TGCGCCAGCAGCTTGGGACAGGGGGCCACTGAAGCTTTCTTT. As protein: CASSLGQGATEAFF.

J is TRBJ1-5 and V is TRBV6-5; D uncertain. Germline values: CDR1 MNHEY, CDR2 SVGAGI. V lost 0 bases and J lost 2, with 8 bases in between. This CDR3 has 15 residues. CDR3 in amino acids: CASSYSMEGNQPQHF. The CDR3 bases are TGTGCCAGCAGTTACTCGATGGAGGGCAATCAGCCCCAGCATTTT.

The V and J genes are TRBV29-1 and TRBJ1-2, with unresolved D. Germline CDR1 is SQVTM and CDR2 is ANQGSEA. CDR3 size: 12 residues. V lost 5 bases and J 0 bases, leaving 7 bases between the germline ends. In DNA form, the CDR3 reads TGCAGCGTTTCACATGCTAACTATGGCTACACCTTC. Amino acids: CSVSHANYGYTF.

Remarks on this clone: The junction and the germline gene differ at one end; a read error may be behind it. The rearrangement uses TRBV7-7 and TRBJ2-5; 8 bases are a match to TRBD1. Germline V gene lookup returns CDR1 SSHAT and CDR2 FNYEAQ (reference sequence). This CDR3 spans 14 amino acids. The CDR3 loop reads CASSRVQGEETQYF. The CDR3, as DNA: TGTGCTAGCAGCCGAGTACAGGGGGAAGAGACCCAGTACTTC. Drawing the rest from reference TRBV7-7 and TRBJ2-5, the complete variable domain is GAGVSQSPRYKVTKRGQDVTLRCDPISSHATLYWYQQALGQGPEFLTYFNYEAQPDKSGLPSDRFSAERPEGSISTLTIQRTEQRDSAMYRCASSRVQGEETQYFGPGTRLLVL.

The rearrangement links TRBV30 to TRBJ1-1, with D perhaps matching TRBD1 (5 bases). This CDR3 spans 16 amino acids. V lost 0 bases and J lost 5, with 19 bases in between. CDR1 and CDR2 from the germline V gene are GTSNPN and SVGIG (reference sequence). CDR3 region: CAWSVDGARKGTEAFF. The CDR3 DNA is TGTGCCTGGAGTGTAGACGGGGCGCGGAAGGGGACTGAAGCTTTCTTT.

The V and J genes are TRBV5-1 and TRBJ2-3; possible D gene TRBD1, 5 bases. Germline-derived CDR1 and CDR2 are SGHRS and YFSETQ. The CDR3 runs to 15 residues. Between the trimmed V and J ends, which lost 1 base and 1 base, there was a span of 10 bases. The CDR3 reads CASSLYQGGTDTQYF. The DNA for the CDR3 is TGCGCCAGCAGCTTGTATCAGGGTGGCACAGATACGCAGTATTTT. The complete variable domain, with remaining parts taken from reference TRBV5-1 and TRBJ2-3, reads KAGVTQTPRYLIKTRGQQVTLSCSPISGHRSVSWYQQTPGQGLQFLFEYFSETQRNKGNFPGRFSGRQFSNSRSEMNVSTLELGDSALYLCASSLYQGGTDTQYFGPGTRLTVL.

This clone qualifies as medium-sized. The CDR3 loop is CASSSGTAYEQYF. CDR3 sequence (DNA): TGTGCCAGCAGCTCTGGGACGGCCTACGAGCAGTACTTC. This chain connects TRBV5-4 to TRBJ2-7, with D perhaps matching TRBD1 or TRBD2 (5 bases each). V shed 3 bases and J shed 2 bases, with 9 bases lying between them. The CDR3 contains 13 residues. Germline-derived CDR1 and CDR2 are SGHNT and YYREEE (reference sequence). Using reference TRBV5-4 and TRBJ2-7 for the parts outside the CDR3, the full variable domain is ETGVTQSPTHLIKTRGQQVTLRCSSQSGHNTVSWYQQALGQGPQFIFQYYREEENGRGNFPPRFSGLQFPNYSSELNVNALELDDSALYLCASSSGTAYEQYFGPGTRLTVT.

The chain carries TRBV9 and TRBJ2-5; TRBD1 agrees at 9 bases. In germline, CDR1 is SGDLS, CDR2 YYNGEE. Trimming removed 4 bases from V and 5 bases from J; junction bases left unmatched: 9. This CDR3 has 15 residues. The CDR3 sequence: CASSSPGTGSETQYF. The CDR3 region has the DNA TGTGCCAGCAGCTCTCCCGGGACAGGGTCTGAGACCCAGTACTTC.